The T cell receptor beta chain under discussion was sequenced for a study of siplizumab effects on memory and regulatory T cells. A note on this clone: Its antigen is undetermined.

Unstimulated naive, memory, effector memory and TEMRA subsets underwent sequencing in a few donor pairs. Whole-study results and caveats: Apparently more diverse than memory cells, naive T cells also seemed major alloresponse contributors. A minor share of alloreactive clones matched unstimulated subsets.

Per individual sample, 80,000 to 100,000 TCR templates were assayed. The data were produced by immunoSEQ multiplex PCR, yet TCRdb's version contains in-frame clones alone and is incomplete. The sample includes tens of thousands of clones, about 96% of them seen just once. After removal of 8 bases from V and 3 bases from J, the junction contained 17 bases not matched to a gene. This CDR3 contains 19 residues. Germline-derived CDR1 and CDR2 are SEHNR and FQNEAQ (reference sequence). This receptor was identified in a human donor in good health. The specimen was naive CD8+ T cells sorted from blood. This chain links TRBV7-9 with TRBJ2-1, with TRBD2 matching over 12 bases. In DNA, the CDR3 is TGTGCCAGCTCCGGGACAGGTATTTGGACTAGCGGGGACTACAATGAGCAGTTCTTC. It codes for CASSGTGIWTSGDYNEQFF.